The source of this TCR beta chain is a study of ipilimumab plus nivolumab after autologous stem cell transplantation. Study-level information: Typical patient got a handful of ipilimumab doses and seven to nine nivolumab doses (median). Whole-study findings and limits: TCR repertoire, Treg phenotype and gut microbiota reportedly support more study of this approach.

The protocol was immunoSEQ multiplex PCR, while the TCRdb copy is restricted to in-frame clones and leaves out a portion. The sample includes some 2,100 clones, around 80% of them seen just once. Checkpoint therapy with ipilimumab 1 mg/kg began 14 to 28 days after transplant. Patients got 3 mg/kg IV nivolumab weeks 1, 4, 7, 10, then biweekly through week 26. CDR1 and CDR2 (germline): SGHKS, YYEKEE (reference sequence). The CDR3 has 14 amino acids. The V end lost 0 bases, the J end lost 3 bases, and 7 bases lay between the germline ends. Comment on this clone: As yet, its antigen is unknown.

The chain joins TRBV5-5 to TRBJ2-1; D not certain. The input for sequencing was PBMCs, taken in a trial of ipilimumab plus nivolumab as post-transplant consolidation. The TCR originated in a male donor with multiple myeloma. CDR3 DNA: TGTGCCAGCAGCTTGGCGAGCGTCTACAATGAGCAGTTCTTC. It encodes CASSLASVYNEQFF. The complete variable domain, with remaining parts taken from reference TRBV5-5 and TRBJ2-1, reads DAGVTQSPTHLIKTRGQQVTLRCSPISGHKSVSWYQQVLGQGPQFIFQYYEKEERGRGNFPDRFSARQFPNYSSELNVNALLLGDSALYLCASSLASVYNEQFFGPGTRLTVL.